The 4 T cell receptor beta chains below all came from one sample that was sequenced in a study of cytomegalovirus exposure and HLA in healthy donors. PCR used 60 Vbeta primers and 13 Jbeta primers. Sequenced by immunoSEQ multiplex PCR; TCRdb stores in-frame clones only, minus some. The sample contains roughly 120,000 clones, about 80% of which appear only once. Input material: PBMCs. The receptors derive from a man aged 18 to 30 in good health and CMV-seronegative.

CDR3 loop: CASSYGSQAGTDTQYF. In DNA, the CDR3 is TGCGCCAGCAGCTACGGGTCTCAGGCAGGGACAGATACGCAGTATTTT. The rearrangement links TRBV5-1 to TRBJ2-3; D perhaps matches TRBD1 (5 bases). The CDR3 has 16 residues. The germline gives CDR1 SGHRS, CDR2 YFSETQ. V lost 3 bases, J lost 3 bases, and 17 bases lay in between.

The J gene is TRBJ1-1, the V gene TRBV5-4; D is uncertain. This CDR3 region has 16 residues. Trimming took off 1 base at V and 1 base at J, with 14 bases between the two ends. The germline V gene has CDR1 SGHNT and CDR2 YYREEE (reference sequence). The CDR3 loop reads CASSLLGSRGNTEAFF. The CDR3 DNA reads TGTGCCAGCAGCTTGTTGGGCAGCCGGGGGAACACTGAAGCTTTCTTT.

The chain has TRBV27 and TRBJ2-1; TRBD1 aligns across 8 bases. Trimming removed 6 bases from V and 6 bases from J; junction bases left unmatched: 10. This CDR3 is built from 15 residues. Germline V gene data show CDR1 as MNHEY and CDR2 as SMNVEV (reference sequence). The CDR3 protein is CASSWDRRVSNEQFF. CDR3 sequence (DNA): TGTGCCAGCAGCTGGGACAGGCGGGTCTCCAATGAGCAGTTCTTC.

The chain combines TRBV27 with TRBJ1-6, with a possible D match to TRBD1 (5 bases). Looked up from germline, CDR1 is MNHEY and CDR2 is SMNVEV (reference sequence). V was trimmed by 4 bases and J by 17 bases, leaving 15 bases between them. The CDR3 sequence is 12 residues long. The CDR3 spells CASSWLGGAIHF. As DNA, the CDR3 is TGTGCCAGCAGTTGGTTAGGCGGGGCCATCCACTTT.